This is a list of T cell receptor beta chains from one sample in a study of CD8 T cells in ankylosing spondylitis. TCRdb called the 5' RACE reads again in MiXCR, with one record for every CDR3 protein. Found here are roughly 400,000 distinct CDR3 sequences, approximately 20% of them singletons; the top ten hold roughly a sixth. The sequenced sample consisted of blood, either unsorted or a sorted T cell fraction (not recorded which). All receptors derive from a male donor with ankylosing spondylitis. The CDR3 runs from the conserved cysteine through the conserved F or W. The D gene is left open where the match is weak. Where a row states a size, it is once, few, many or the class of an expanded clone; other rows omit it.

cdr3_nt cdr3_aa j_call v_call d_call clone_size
TGTGCCAGCTCACCACGACAGGCGAACACCGGGGAGCTGTTTTTT CASSPRQANTGELFF TRBJ2-2 TRBV18 NA NA
TGTGCCAGTAGTATGAGGTCTGATTCACCCCTCCACTTT CASSMRSDSPLHF TRBJ1-6 TRBV19 NA NA
TGTGCCAGCAGTGGCGCAGGTCCGAACACCGGGGAGCTGTTTTTT CASSGAGPNTGELFF TRBJ2-2 TRBV2 NA few
TGTGCCAGCAGCTTAGGAACGGTCGAGCAGTTCTTC CASSLGTVEQFF TRBJ2-1 TRBV7-2 NA few
TGCGCCAGCCACGAGGGACTAGCGGTTTACGAGCAGTACTTC CASHEGLAVYEQYF TRBJ2-7 TRBV5-1 TRBD2 once
TGTGCCAGCAGTTTTGGCTCTGGAAACACCATATATTTT CASSFGSGNTIYF TRBJ1-3 TRBV12-3/TRBV12-4 NA few
TGCAGTGCTAGAGATCTCCGGACAGATTACAATGAGCAGTTCTTC CSARDLRTDYNEQFF TRBJ2-1 TRBV20-1 NA NA
TGTGCCATCAGTGCCATCGGGGACACTCAAAATAAGCAGTACTTC CAISAIGDTQNKQYF TRBJ2-7 TRBV10-3 NA NA
TGTGCCAGCAGTGAAGGGGGGCCAGTTAATGAAAAACTGTTTTTT CASSEGGPVNEKLFF TRBJ1-4 TRBV6-1 NA NA
TGTGCCAGCGAGGGTACAGCGGGGGGCTACACCTTC CASEGTAGGYTF TRBJ1-2 TRBV6-5 NA NA
TGTGCCAGCAGCCAAGATCGAGGGGGAGTGGAGACCCAGTACTTC CASSQDRGGVETQYF TRBJ2-5 TRBV14 NA few
TGTGCCAGCAGCTTGACAGGGGGGGAAGCTTTCTTT CASSLTGGEAFF TRBJ1-1 TRBV11-3 TRBD1 few
TGTGCCAGCAGTTCCCCGGGTGGCAATCAGCCCCAGCATTTT CASSSPGGNQPQHF TRBJ1-5 TRBV28 NA NA
TGCGCCAGCAGGACCGGAGCGGGAGTTCTAACAGATACGCAGTATTTT CASRTGAGVLTDTQYF TRBJ2-3 TRBV5-1 TRBD2 NA
TGTGCCAGCAGCTCCTTGGGGGCGGCTTTGAACACTGAAGCTTTCTTT CASSSLGAALNTEAFF TRBJ1-1 TRBV6-2/TRBV6-3 NA few
TGTGCCAGCAGCCAAGATGGCGGCACGGCTAACTATGGCTACACCTTC CASSQDGGTANYGYTF TRBJ1-2 TRBV4-2 NA few
TGTGCCAGCAGTTTGGGAGGGAGTGCGGGTACGCAGTATTTT CASSLGGSAGTQYF TRBJ2-3 TRBV28 TRBD2 few
TGTGCCAGCAGTTCCCGGGACAGGGGATTCTACGAGCAGTACTTC CASSSRDRGFYEQYF TRBJ2-7 TRBV6-5 TRBD1 few
TGCGCCAGCCGCAGTGGGCTAGCGGGAGACGAGCAGTACTTC CASRSGLAGDEQYF TRBJ2-7 TRBV5-1 TRBD2 NA
TGCAGTGCTGGGGTCGGGGGACCATTATACAATGAGCAGTTCTTC CSAGVGGPLYNEQFF TRBJ2-1 TRBV20-1 NA NA
TGCGCCAGCAGCTTAGAAAACCAGTTGGACATTCAGTACTTC CASSLENQLDIQYF TRBJ2-4 TRBV5-1 NA NA
TGTGCCAGCAGTTTACAGGGGTCTTACTACGAGCAGTACTTC CASSLQGSYYEQYF TRBJ2-7 TRBV28 NA NA
TGTGCCAGCAGTCGAGGGGTCCACGAGCAGTACTTC CASSRGVHEQYF TRBJ2-7 TRBV6-5 NA NA
TGTGCCAGCAGTTTATTCTCCCGCTCTGGAAACACCATATATTTT CASSLFSRSGNTIYF TRBJ1-3 TRBV12-3/TRBV12-4 NA few
TGTGCCAGCAGCTTAATTGGGCCTAGCGGTCCTACCGGTGAGCAGTTCTTC CASSLIGPSGPTGEQFF TRBJ2-1 TRBV7-9 TRBD2 NA
TGTGCCAGCAGCCAACCGACTAGCGGGAGGCACCCAGATACGCAGTATTTT CASSQPTSGRHPDTQYF TRBJ2-3 TRBV3-1 TRBD2 NA
TGTGCCAGTAGTATCGGTTACCGGGGGGAGAGCAATCAGCCCCAGCATTTT CASSIGYRGESNQPQHF TRBJ1-5 TRBV19 NA few
TGTGCCAGCAGCCAAGGACAGGGGGTGTCTGGGGCCAACGTCCTGACTTTC CASSQGQGVSGANVLTF TRBJ2-6 TRBV7-9 TRBD1 NA
TGCGCCAGCGGAACCACTTCTACGAACACCGGGGAGCTGTTTTTT CASGTTSTNTGELFF TRBJ2-2 TRBV5-1 NA NA
TGCGCCAGCGGACAAAATAGAGCAGATACGCAGTATTTT CASGQNRADTQYF TRBJ2-3 TRBV5-1 NA few
TGCGCCAGCAGCTTTGGTTTTAACACCGGGGAGCTGTTTTTT CASSFGFNTGELFF TRBJ2-2 TRBV5-1 NA NA
TGCGCCAGCAGCGTACGACAGCCCAACTATGGCTACACCTTC CASSVRQPNYGYTF TRBJ1-2 TRBV5-1 NA few
TGTGCCAGCAGTCCCCGGGGACCGACAGGAGCTTTCTTT CASSPRGPTGAFF TRBJ1-1 TRBV6-6 NA few
TGTGCCAGCAGCTTTCTACAGGGTAATGGCTACACCTTC CASSFLQGNGYTF TRBJ1-2 TRBV5-5 NA few
TGTGCCACCAGCAGAGTAGGCAGAGCAAGCTCCTACGAGCAGTACTTC CATSRVGRASSYEQYF TRBJ2-7 TRBV15 NA few
TGTGCCAGCAGCGTAGGGGTTATGGACGGCTTCTACGAGCAGTACTTC CASSVGVMDGFYEQYF TRBJ2-7 TRBV9 NA NA
TGTGCCAGCAGTGACCAGGGGGCCGCCTACAATGAGCAGTTCTTC CASSDQGAAYNEQFF TRBJ2-1 TRBV9 TRBD1 NA
TGTGCCAGCAGTCCCGGCTTGGGGGTGTTCGGAAACACCATATATTTT CASSPGLGVFGNTIYF TRBJ1-3 TRBV12-3/TRBV12-4 NA few
TGCGCCAGCAGCTTAGGGGGGGCGAGTTACAATGAGCAGTTCTTC CASSLGGASYNEQFF TRBJ2-1 TRBV5-1 NA many
TGTGCCAGCATAACGGCCCGGGGGGGGAGCACTGAAGCTTTCTTT CASITARGGSTEAFF TRBJ1-1 TRBV6-1 NA few
TGTGCCAGCAGCTACCCTGAGAAACCTCATTTT CASSYPEKPHF TRBJ2-3 TRBV11-2 NA NA
TGCGCCAGCAGCTTGAACCCGGCGGAGACCCAGTACTTC CASSLNPAETQYF TRBJ2-5 TRBV5-1 NA NA
TGTGCCAAGCAGTGGAGAGGGGTGGACACCGGGGAGCTGTTTTTT CAKQWRGVDTGELFF TRBJ2-2 TRBV2 NA few
TGTGCCAGCAGCAGCTATGGGGGGCCTGGCACTGAAGCTTTCTTT CASSSYGGPGTEAFF TRBJ1-1 TRBV7-9 NA few
TGTGCCAGCAGTTTGAGACGGGGGAGCTACGAGCAGTACTTC CASSLRRGSYEQYF TRBJ2-7 TRBV28 NA many
TGCAGCGTTTTGAAGGGGACAGCAAGCTCTGGAAACACCATATATTTT CSVLKGTASSGNTIYF TRBJ1-3 TRBV29-1 TRBD1 NA
TGTGCCAGCAGTTTTTCCGGGAGCTTTGACAATGAGCAGTTCTTC CASSFSGSFDNEQFF TRBJ2-1 TRBV28 NA NA
TGTGCCATCAGTACAGGGGGCTACCCTACTGCGAGCTCCTACGAGCAGTACTTC CAISTGGYPTASSYEQYF TRBJ2-7 TRBV10-3 TRBD1 NA
TGTGCCAGCAGCAAAGTCCGACCTGGGGGCGGGGGGTGGCAGTACTTC CASSKVRPGGGGWQYF TRBJ2-7 TRBV21-1 NA few
TGTGCCATCAGTGATAAGGGGCCCTCCTACAATGAGCAGTTCTTC CAISDKGPSYNEQFF TRBJ2-1 TRBV10-3 NA many
TGTGCCAGCAGCCAAGGGGCAGGGGCACGAAACACCATATATTTT CASSQGAGARNTIYF TRBJ1-3 TRBV14 NA NA